The rows below give T cell receptor beta chains drawn from one sample of a study of CD8 T cells in ankylosing spondylitis. One entry per CDR3 protein, called by TCRdb with MiXCR from the 5' RACE reads. The sample contains about 840,000 distinct CDR3 sequences, about 10% of which appear only once. The sequenced material came from blood, either unsorted or a sorted T cell fraction (not recorded which). Receptors were obtained from a male donor with ankylosing spondylitis. The CDR3 runs from the conserved cysteine through the conserved F or W. D genes are given only for firm matches. For some rows the clone size is stated as once, few or many, or as a class when expanded; others skip it.

D | J | size | V | CDR3 | DNA
TRBD1 | TRBJ1-6 | . | TRBV7-3 | CASSLNRDRDSPLHF | TGTGCCAGCAGTTTGAACCGGGACAGGGATTCACCCCTCCACTTT
. | TRBJ1-5 | . | TRBV18 | CASSPSGINQPQHF | TGTGCCAGCTCACCCTCAGGTATCAATCAGCCCCAGCATTTT
. | TRBJ2-7 | . | TRBV28 | CASSSAQSQGKQYF | TGTGCCAGCAGTTCTGCCCAGTCCCAGGGCAAGCAGTACTTC
. | TRBJ1-1 | few | TRBV5-1 | CASKLGPGDTEAFF | TGCGCCAGCAAGCTTGGCCCCGGAGACACTGAAGCTTTCTTT
. | TRBJ2-3 | many | TRBV6-5 | CASSYSFSTDTQYF | TGTGCCAGCAGTTACTCATTTAGCACAGATACGCAGTATTTT
. | TRBJ2-2 | few | TRBV29-1 | CSVEIPAGTGELFF | TGCAGCGTTGAGATCCCGGCCGGGACCGGGGAGCTGTTTTTT
TRBD1 | TRBJ2-7 | few | TRBV10-3 | CAISPGTGDGYEQYF | TGTGCCATCAGTCCCGGGACAGGGGACGGCTACGAGCAGTACTTC
. | TRBJ2-2 | many | TRBV29-1 | CSVAGQNTGELFF | TGCAGCGTTGCAGGGCAGAACACCGGGGAGCTGTTTTTT
. | TRBJ2-7 | . | TRBV9 | CASSARGGPYEQYF | TGTGCCAGCAGCGCCCGGGGCGGCCCCTACGAGCAGTACTTC
. | TRBJ2-1 | . | TRBV20-1 | CSAPIFWEIGEQFF | TGCAGTGCCCCTATTTTTTGGGAAATAGGTGAGCAGTTCTTC
TRBD1 | TRBJ1-5 | . | TRBV20-1 | CSATDRSSQPQHF | TGCAGTGCAACGGACAGGTCTAGTCAGCCCCAGCATTTT
. | TRBJ1-1 | many | TRBV5-1 | CASSSDLPLNTEAFF | TGCGCCAGCAGCTCCGACCTCCCCCTGAACACTGAAGCTTTCTTT
TRBD2 | TRBJ2-1 | many | TRBV7-2 | CASSLLAGVPNEQFF | TGTGCCAGCAGCTTATTAGCGGGAGTGCCCAATGAGCAGTTCTTC
. | TRBJ2-2 | . | TRBV7-2 | CASSSLSAGVTGELFF | TGTGCCAGCAGCTCCCTTTCGGCAGGAGTCACCGGGGAGCTGTTTTTT
. | TRBJ1-1 | . | TRBV6-4 | CASSDTSSTRRTEAFF | TGTGCCAGCAGTGACACCTCCTCTACCAGAAGAACTGAAGCTTTCTTT
. | TRBJ2-3 | . | TRBV7-2 | CASTLAVAIDTQYF | TGTGCCAGCACCCTAGCCGTGGCCATAGATACGCAGTATTTT
TRBD2 | TRBJ2-1 | . | TRBV20-1 | CSALTPSGRIDEQFF | TGCAGTGCTCTTACCCCTAGCGGGAGAATAGATGAGCAGTTCTTC
. | TRBJ1-5 | . | TRBV28 | CASSPRAGANSNQPQHF | TGTGCCAGCAGCCCCAGGGCAGGGGCAAATAGCAATCAGCCCCAGCATTTT
TRBD1 | TRBJ2-1 | few | TRBV29-1 | CSAWDRLNEQFF | TGCAGCGCCTGGGACAGACTCAATGAGCAGTTCTTC
TRBD2 | TRBJ2-1 | few | TRBV29-1 | CSGNSGTYEQFF | TGCAGCGGTAATAGCGGGACCTATGAGCAGTTCTTC
. | TRBJ1-6 | many | TRBV20-1 | CSARLTRSLPERANSPLHF | TGCAGTGCTAGACTTACGAGGAGCCTCCCCGAACGGGCTAATTCACCCCTCCACTTT
. | TRBJ2-5 | few | TRBV4-1 | CASSQRGYEQETQYF | TGCGCCAGCAGCCAAAGGGGGTACGAACAAGAGACCCAGTACTTC
. | TRBJ2-2 | . | TRBV30 | CAWDRMDLVELFF | TGTGCCTGGGATCGCATGGACTTGGTGGAGCTGTTTTTT
. | TRBJ2-3 | . | TRBV7-6 | CASSLGGKLDTQYF | TGTGCCAGCAGCTTAGGGGGAAAATTAGATACGCAGTATTTT
TRBD1 | TRBJ2-5 | . | TRBV4-1 | CASSLALRDRAQETQYF | TGCGCCAGCAGCCTCGCTCTCCGGGACAGGGCCCAAGAGACCCAGTACTTC
TRBD2 | TRBJ2-5 | . | TRBV20-1 | CSATTSGRGKTQYF | TGCAGTGCCACGACTAGCGGGAGGGGCAAGACCCAGTACTTC
. | TRBJ1-1 | . | TRBV4-3 | CASSQEWGLNTEAFF | TGCGCCAGCAGCCAAGAGTGGGGGCTGAACACTGAAGCTTTCTTT
TRBD1 | TRBJ1-1 | many | TRBV20-1 | CSARLTGFAFF | TGCAGTGCTAGGTTGACAGGGTTCGCTTTCTTT
. | TRBJ1-1 | few | TRBV7-9 | CASSLAEGGGNTEAFF | TGTGCCAGCAGCTTAGCGGAGGGGGGCGGTAACACTGAAGCTTTCTTT
. | TRBJ2-3 | . | TRBV7-2 | CASRSRRGPTTDTQYF | TGTGCCAGCAGATCTAGGAGGGGGCCGACAACAGATACGCAGTATTTT
. | TRBJ2-2 | . | TRBV12-3/TRBV12-4 | CASSLGSWGSTGELFF | TGTGCCAGCAGTTTAGGGTCTTGGGGTTCCACCGGGGAGCTGTTTTTT
TRBD2 | TRBJ2-1 | . | TRBV10-3 | CAISDMLAGDNEQFF | TGTGCCATCAGTGATATGCTAGCGGGAGATAATGAGCAGTTCTTC
. | TRBJ1-2 | . | TRBV7-9 | CASRIARNGYTF | TGTGCCAGCAGAATAGCGCGGAATGGCTACACCTTC
TRBD1 | TRBJ1-1 | . | TRBV29-1 | CSALRIRRTGWFNTEAFF | TGCAGCGCCCTTAGGATTCGCCGGACAGGGTGGTTCAACACTGAAGCTTTCTTT
TRBD2 | TRBJ2-1 | many | TRBV29-1 | CSVTLAGGWYEQFF | TGCAGCGTGACGCTAGCGGGAGGTTGGTATGAGCAGTTCTTC
. | TRBJ2-7 | few | TRBV10-3 | CAISRQSYEQYF | TGTGCCATCAGCCGTCAGTCCTACGAGCAGTACTTC
TRBD2 | TRBJ2-5 | many | TRBV6-5 | CASSYYGGEETQYF | TGTGCCAGCAGTTACTATGGGGGGGAAGAGACCCAGTACTTC
TRBD1 | TRBJ2-2 | many | TRBV5-6 | CASSFSGGTGELFF | TGTGCCAGCAGCTTCTCAGGGGGAACCGGGGAGCTGTTTTTT
TRBD2 | TRBJ2-1 | few | TRBV5-1 | CASRIGLADDNEQFF | TGCGCCAGCCGAATCGGACTAGCGGACGACAATGAGCAGTTCTTC
. | TRBJ2-7 | few | TRBV7-8 | CASSLLPDTVPYEQYF | TGTGCCAGCAGCTTACTCCCGGACACGGTACCCTACGAGCAGTACTTC
. | TRBJ2-7 | few | TRBV15 | CATARGPSYEQYF | TGTGCCACCGCTCGGGGCCCATCCTACGAGCAGTACTTC
. | TRBJ2-2 | few | TRBV7-3 | CASSPRTRNTGELFF | TGTGCCAGCAGCCCACGGACAAGGAACACCGGGGAGCTGTTTTTT
TRBD1 | TRBJ1-6 | . | TRBV7-2 | CASSLVQGVSLHF | TGTGCCAGCAGCTTAGTACAGGGGGTATCCCTCCACTTT
TRBD1 | TRBJ2-5 | . | TRBV5-1 | CASSLQGIRMETQYF | TGCGCCAGCAGCTTACAGGGGATTAGGATGGAGACCCAGTACTTC
. | TRBJ1-2 | . | TRBV5-1 | CASSLAPPTGYGYTF | TGCGCCAGCAGCTTGGCCCCCCCGACGGGCTATGGCTACACCTTC
TRBD1 | TRBJ1-2 | few | TRBV10-3 | CAISARDREGSGYTF | TGTGCCATCAGTGCAAGGGACAGGGAGGGAAGTGGCTACACCTTC
. | TRBJ2-5 | . | TRBV12-3/TRBV12-4 | CASTLSEGRQYF | TGTGCCAGCACCCTCTCGGAAGGAAGGCAGTACTTC
TRBD1 | TRBJ2-7 | few | TRBV6-1 | CASSPGDRVYEQYF | TGTGCCAGCAGTCCAGGGGACAGGGTCTACGAGCAGTACTTC
. | TRBJ1-2 | few | TRBV12-5 | CASGSPQSLLTGSGYTF | TGTGCTAGTGGTAGTCCTCAGTCCCTCCTTACAGGGAGTGGCTACACCTTC
TRBD1 | TRBJ2-6 | . | TRBV6-2/TRBV6-3 | CASSYGSGQGRANVLTF | TGTGCCAGCAGTTATGGAAGTGGACAGGGCCGGGCCAACGTCCTGACTTTC
. | TRBJ1-2 | few | TRBV6-5 | CASSYQPHYGYTF | TGTGCCAGCAGTTACCAACCACACTATGGCTACACCTTC
. | TRBJ1-3 | few | TRBV6-2/TRBV6-3 | CASRRPTVSGNTIYF | TGTGCCAGCAGGAGACCGACGGTCTCTGGAAACACCATATATTTT
TRBD2 | TRBJ2-5 | . | TRBV20-1 | CSASPPIGTSGIQETQYF | TGCAGTGCGTCCCCACCGATCGGGACTAGCGGAATCCAAGAGACCCAGTACTTC
TRBD1 | TRBJ1-5 | few | TRBV30 | CAWRGGQGRYQPQHF | TGTGCCTGGAGAGGGGGACAGGGACGGTATCAGCCCCAGCATTTT
TRBD2 | TRBJ2-5 | many | TRBV29-1 | CSVGGGETQYF | TGCAGCGTTGGGGGAGGGGAGACCCAGTACTTC
. | TRBJ2-5 | few | TRBV20-1 | CSAHPPDRRETQYF | TGCAGTGCTCATCCCCCTGATAGGCGAGAGACCCAGTACTTC
TRBD1 | TRBJ1-1 | few | TRBV6-5 | CASSSVRGRTEAFF | TGTGCCAGCAGTTCGGTCAGGGGGAGAACTGAAGCTTTCTTT
. | TRBJ2-1 | few | TRBV15 | CATSNSVYNEQFF | TGTGCCACCAGCAACTCGGTTTACAATGAGCAGTTCTTC
. | TRBJ2-1 | few | TRBV7-2 | CASSLVRREEQFF | TGTGCCAGCAGCTTAGTACGGCGCGAGGAGCAGTTCTTC